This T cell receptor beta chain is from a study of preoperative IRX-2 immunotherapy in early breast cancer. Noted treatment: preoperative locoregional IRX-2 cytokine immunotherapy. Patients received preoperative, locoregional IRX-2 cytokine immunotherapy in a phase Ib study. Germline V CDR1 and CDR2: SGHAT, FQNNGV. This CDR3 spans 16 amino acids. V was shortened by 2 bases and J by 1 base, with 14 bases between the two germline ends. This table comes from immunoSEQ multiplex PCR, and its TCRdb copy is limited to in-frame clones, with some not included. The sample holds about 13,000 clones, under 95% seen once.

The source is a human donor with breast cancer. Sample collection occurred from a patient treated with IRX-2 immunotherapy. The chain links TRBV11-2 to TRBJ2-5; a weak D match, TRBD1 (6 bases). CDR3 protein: CASSLQVLGGQETQYF. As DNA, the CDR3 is TGTGCCAGCAGCTTACAGGTGTTAGGGGGCCAAGAGACCCAGTACTTC.